Listed here is a single T cell receptor (beta chain). This record comes from a study of blood T cell repertoires in COVID-19. Study background: Whether acute or convalescent, the COVID-19 samples came from the United States, Italy and Spain.

As originally analysed: Reference gene primers were amplified, and this amplification served to estimate nucleated cell counts. Some clones are missing from TCRdb's copy, which holds only in-frame ones; the method was immunoSEQ multiplex PCR. The DNA gave D and trimming, while V, J and clone size come from that table. The sample gives over 250,000 clones, around 86% of which show up once; under 3% is in the top ten. Germline values: CDR1 SNHLY, CDR2 FYNNEI. There are 14 residues in the CDR3. V was pared by 5 bases and J by 10 bases, with 9 bases of the junction left unmatched. The TCR comes from a woman younger than 30 who had recovered from COVID-19. V and J are TRBV2 and TRBJ2-4; 9 bases map to TRBD1. The sample was PBMCs or T cells enriched from blood (not recorded which). CDR3 loop: CASSYRSGTGIQYF. The DNA for the CDR3 is TGTGCCAGCAGTTATCGGTCCGGGACAGGGATTCAGTACTTC. The full variable domain, with the rest looked up from reference TRBV2 and TRBJ2-4, is EPEVTQTPSHQVTQMGQEVILRCVPISNHLYFYWYRQILGQKVEFLVSFYNNEISEKSEIFDDQFSVERPDGSNFTLKIRSTKLEDSAMYFCASSYRSGTGIQYFGAGTRLSVL.